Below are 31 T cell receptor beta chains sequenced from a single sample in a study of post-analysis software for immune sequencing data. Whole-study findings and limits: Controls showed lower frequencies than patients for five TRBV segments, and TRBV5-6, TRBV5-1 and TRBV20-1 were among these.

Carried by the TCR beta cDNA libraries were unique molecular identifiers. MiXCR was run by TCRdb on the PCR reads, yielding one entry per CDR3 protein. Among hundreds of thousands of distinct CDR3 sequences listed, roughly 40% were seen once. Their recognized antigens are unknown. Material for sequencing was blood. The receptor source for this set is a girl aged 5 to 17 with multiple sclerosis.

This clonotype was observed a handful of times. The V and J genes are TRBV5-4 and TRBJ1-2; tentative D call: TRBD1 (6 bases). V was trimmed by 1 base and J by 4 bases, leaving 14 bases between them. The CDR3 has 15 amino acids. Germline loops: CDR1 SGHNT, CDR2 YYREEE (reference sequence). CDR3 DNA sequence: TGTGCCAGCAGCTTGAACGGGGGCCGACTCTATGGCTACACCTTC. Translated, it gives CASSLNGGRLYGYTF.

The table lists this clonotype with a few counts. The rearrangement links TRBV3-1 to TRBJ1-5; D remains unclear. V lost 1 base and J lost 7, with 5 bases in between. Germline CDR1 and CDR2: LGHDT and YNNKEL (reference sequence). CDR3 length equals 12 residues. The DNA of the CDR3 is TGTGCCAGCAGCCAAGGTGCACAGCCCCAGCATTTT. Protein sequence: CASSQGAQPQHF.

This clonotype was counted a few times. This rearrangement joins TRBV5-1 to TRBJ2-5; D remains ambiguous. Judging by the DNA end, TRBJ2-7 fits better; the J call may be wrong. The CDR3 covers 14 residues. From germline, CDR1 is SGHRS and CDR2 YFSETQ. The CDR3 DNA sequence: TGCGCCAGCAGCTCCCAAACCAACACCTACGAGCAGTACTTC. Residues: CASSSQTNTYEQYF.

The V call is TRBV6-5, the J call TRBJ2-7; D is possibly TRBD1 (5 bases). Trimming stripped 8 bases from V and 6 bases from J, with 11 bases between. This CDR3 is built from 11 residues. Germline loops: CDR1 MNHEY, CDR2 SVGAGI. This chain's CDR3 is CASRQGLEQYF. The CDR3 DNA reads TGTGCCAGCCGGCAGGGTCTCGAGCAGTACTTC.

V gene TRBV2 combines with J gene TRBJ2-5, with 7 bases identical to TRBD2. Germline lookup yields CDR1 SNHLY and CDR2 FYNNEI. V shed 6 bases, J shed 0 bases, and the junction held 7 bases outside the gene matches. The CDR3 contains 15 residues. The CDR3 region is CASRQKRGDQETQYF. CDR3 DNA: TGTGCCAGCAGACAGAAGCGGGGAGACCAAGAGACCCAGTACTTC.

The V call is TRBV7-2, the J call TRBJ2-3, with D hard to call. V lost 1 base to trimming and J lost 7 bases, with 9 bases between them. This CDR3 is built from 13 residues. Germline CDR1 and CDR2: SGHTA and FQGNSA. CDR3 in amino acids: CASSLDMANTQYF. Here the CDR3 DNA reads TGTGCCAGCAGCTTAGACATGGCAAATACGCAGTATTTT. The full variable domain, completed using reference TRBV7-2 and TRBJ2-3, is GAGVSQSPSNKVTEKGKDVELRCDPISGHTALYWYRQSLGQGLEFLIYFQGNSAPDKSGLPSDRFSAERTGGSVSTLTIQRTQQEDSAVYLCASSLDMANTQYFGPGTRLTVL.

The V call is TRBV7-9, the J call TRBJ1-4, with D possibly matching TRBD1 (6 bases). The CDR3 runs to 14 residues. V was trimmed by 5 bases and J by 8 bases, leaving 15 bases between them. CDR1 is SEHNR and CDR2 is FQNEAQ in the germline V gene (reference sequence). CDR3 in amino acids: CASSPTGLGEKLFF. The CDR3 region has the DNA TGTGCCAGCAGCCCTACAGGGCTTGGCGAAAAACTGTTTTTT.

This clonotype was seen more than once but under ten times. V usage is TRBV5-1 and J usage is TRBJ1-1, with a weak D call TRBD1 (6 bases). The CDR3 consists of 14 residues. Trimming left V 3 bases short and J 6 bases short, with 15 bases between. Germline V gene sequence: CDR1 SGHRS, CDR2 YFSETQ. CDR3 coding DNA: TGCGCCAGCAGCTGGGGGGCAGGAATACCTGAAGCTTTCTTT. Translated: CASSWGAGIPEAFF.

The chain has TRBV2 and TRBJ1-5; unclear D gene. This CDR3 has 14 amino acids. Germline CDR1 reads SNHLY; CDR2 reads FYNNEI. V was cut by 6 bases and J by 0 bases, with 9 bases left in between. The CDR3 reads CASSGGHSNQPQHF. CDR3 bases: TGTGCCAGCAGCGGAGGGCATAGCAATCAGCCCCAGCATTTT.

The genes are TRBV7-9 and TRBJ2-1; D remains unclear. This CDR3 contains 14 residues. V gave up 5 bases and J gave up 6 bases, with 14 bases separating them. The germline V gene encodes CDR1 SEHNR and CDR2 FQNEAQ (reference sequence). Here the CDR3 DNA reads TGTGCCAGCAGCGGCGGACCTCTCCTCAATGAGCAGTTCTTC. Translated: CASSGGPLLNEQFF.

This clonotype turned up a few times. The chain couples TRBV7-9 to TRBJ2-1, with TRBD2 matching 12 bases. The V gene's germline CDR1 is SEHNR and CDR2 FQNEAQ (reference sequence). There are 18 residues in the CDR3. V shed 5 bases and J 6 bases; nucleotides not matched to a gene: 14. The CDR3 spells CASSDPSGLAGGPNEQFF. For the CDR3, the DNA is TGTGCCAGCAGCGACCCTAGCGGTCTAGCGGGAGGGCCCAATGAGCAGTTCTTC.

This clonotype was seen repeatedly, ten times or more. CDR3 sequence reads: CSVDRSTDTQYF. In nucleotides, the CDR3 is TGCAGCGTTGATCGCTCCACAGATACGCAGTATTTT. V gene TRBV29-1 combines with J gene TRBJ2-3; D is undetermined. V lost 3 bases and J 2 bases, leaving 6 bases between the germline ends. In germline, CDR1 is SQVTM, CDR2 ANQGSEA. The CDR3 covers 12 residues.

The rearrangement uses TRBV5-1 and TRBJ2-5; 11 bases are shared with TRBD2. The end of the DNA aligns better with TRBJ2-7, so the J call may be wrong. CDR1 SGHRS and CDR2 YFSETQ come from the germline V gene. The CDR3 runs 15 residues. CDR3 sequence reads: CASSTSGLAENEQYF. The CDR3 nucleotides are TGCGCCAGCAGCACCTCGGGACTAGCGGAAAACGAGCAGTACTTC.

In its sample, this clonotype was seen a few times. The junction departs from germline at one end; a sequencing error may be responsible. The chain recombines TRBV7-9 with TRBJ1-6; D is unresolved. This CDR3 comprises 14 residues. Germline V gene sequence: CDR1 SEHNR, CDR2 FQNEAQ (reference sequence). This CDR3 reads CASRLDHRNSPLHF. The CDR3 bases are TGTGCCAGCAGATTAGACCACCGAAATTCACCCCTCCACTTT.

The CDR3 DNA reads TGCAGTGCTAGAGATCGGACTTGGCGGGGGGATGAGCAGTTCTTC. This sequence encodes CSARDRTWRGDEQFF. The chain links TRBV20-1 to TRBJ2-1; 8 bases are shared with TRBD2. V shed 0 bases, J shed 8 bases, and the junction held 9 bases outside the gene matches. Germline V gene lookup returns CDR1 DFQATT and CDR2 SNEGSKA (reference sequence). CDR3 length: 15 residues.

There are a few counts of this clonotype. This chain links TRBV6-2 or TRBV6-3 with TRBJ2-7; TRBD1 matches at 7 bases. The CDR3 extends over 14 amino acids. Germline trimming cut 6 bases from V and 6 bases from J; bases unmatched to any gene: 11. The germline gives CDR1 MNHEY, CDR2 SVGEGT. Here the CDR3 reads CASSRQGVLSEQYF. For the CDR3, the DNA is TGTGCCAGCAGCCGCCAGGGGGTACTCTCCGAGCAGTACTTC.

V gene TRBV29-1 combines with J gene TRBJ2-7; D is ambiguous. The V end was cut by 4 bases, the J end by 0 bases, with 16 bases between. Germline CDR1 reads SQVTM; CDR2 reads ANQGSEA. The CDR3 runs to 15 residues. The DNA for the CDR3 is TGCAGCGTTGTCATTTGGGGTGAGTTCTCCTACGAGCAGTACTTC. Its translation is CSVVIWGEFSYEQYF.

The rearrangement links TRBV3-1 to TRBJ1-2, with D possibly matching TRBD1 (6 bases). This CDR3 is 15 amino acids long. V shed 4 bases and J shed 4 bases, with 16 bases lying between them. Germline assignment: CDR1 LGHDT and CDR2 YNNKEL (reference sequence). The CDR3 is CASSRGGADIYGYTF. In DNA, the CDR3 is TGTGCCAGCAGCCGCGGGGGGGCGGATATCTATGGCTACACCTTC.

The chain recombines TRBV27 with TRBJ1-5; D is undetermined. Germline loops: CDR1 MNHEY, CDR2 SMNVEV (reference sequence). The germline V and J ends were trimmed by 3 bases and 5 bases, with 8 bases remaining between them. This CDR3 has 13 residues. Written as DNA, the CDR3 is TGTGCCAGCAGTTTGTGGCAGGATCAGCCCCAGCATTTT. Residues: CASSLWQDQPQHF.

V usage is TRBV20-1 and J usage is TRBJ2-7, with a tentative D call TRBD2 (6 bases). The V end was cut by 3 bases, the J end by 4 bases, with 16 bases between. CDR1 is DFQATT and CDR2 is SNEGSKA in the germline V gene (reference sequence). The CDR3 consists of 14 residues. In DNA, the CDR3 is TGCAGTGCTAGGCCTCCGGGACTTAGATACGAGCAGTACTTC. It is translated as CSARPPGLRYEQYF.

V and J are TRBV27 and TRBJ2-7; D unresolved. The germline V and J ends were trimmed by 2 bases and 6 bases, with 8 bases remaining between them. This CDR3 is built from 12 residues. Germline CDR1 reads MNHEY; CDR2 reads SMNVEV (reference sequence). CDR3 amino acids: CASSLNAREQYF. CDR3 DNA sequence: TGTGCCAGCAGTTTAAATGCCCGCGAGCAGTACTTC.

CDR3 sequence: CASSFEGVRTQYF. CDR3 nucleotides: TGCGCCAGCAGCTTTGAAGGGGTACGGACCCAGTACTTC. The rearrangement uses TRBV5-1 and TRBJ2-5, with a possible D match to TRBD1 (5 bases). Trimming stripped 2 bases from V and 7 bases from J, with 12 bases between. The germline V gene encodes CDR1 SGHRS and CDR2 YFSETQ. CDR3 size: 13 residues. The variable domain in full, with the rest retrieved from reference TRBV5-1 and TRBJ2-5, is KAGVTQTPRYLIKTRGQQVTLSCSPISGHRSVSWYQQTPGQGLQFLFEYFSETQRNKGNFPGRFSGRQFSNSRSEMNVSTLELGDSALYLCASSFEGVRTQYFGPGTRLLVL.

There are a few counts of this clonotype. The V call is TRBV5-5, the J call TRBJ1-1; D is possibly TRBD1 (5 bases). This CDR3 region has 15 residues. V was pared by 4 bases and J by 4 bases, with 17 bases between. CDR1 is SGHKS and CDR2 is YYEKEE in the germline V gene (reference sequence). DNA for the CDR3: TGTGCCAGCAGCCCAAGAACCCAGGGAGGCACTGAAGCTTTCTTT. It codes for CASSPRTQGGTEAFF.

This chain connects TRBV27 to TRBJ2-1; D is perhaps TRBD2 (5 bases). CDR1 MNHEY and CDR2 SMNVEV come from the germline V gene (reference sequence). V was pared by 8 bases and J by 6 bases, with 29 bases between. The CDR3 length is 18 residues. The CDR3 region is CASSFKPGKAGKFNEQFF. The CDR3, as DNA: TGTGCCAGCTCCTTTAAACCGGGGAAGGCAGGCAAATTCAATGAGCAGTTCTTC.

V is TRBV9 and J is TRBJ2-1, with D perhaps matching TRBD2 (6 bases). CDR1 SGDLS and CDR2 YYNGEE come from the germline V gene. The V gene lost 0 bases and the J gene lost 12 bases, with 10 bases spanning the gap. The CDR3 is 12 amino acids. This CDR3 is CASSVGTSRQFF. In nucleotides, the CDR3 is TGTGCCAGCAGCGTAGGAACTAGCCGGCAGTTCTTC.

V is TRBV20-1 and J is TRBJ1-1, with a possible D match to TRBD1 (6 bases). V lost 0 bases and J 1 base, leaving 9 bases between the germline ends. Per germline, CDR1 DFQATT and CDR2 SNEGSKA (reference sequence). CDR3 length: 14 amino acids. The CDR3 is CSAREQGPNTEAFF. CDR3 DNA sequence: TGCAGTGCTAGAGAACAGGGACCGAACACTGAAGCTTTCTTT.

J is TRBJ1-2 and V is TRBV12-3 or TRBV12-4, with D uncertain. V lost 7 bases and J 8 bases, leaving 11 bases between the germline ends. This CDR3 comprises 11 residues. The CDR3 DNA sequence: TGTGCCAGCAACAGAGGGCTCGGCTACACCTTC. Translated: CASNRGLGYTF.

CDR3 in amino acids: CASSLGRSEDTQYF. The DNA of the CDR3 is TGCGCCAGCAGCTTGGGGCGGTCTGAAGATACGCAGTATTTT. The chain has TRBV5-1 and TRBJ2-3; D uncertain. Trimming took 0 bases from V and 5 from J, leaving 10 bases between them. The CDR3 has 14 residues. Germline V gives CDR1 SGHRS, CDR2 YFSETQ. Combining the CDR3 with reference TRBV5-1 and TRBJ2-3 gives the whole variable domain KAGVTQTPRYLIKTRGQQVTLSCSPISGHRSVSWYQQTPGQGLQFLFEYFSETQRNKGNFPGRFSGRQFSNSRSEMNVSTLELGDSALYLCASSLGRSEDTQYFGPGTRLTVL.

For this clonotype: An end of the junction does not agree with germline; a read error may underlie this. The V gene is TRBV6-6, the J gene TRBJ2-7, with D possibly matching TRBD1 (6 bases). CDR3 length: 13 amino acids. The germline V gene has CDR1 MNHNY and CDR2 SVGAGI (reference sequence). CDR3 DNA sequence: TGTGCCAGCAGAATCGGACAGAGCTACGACCAGTACTTC. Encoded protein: CASRIGQSYDQYF.

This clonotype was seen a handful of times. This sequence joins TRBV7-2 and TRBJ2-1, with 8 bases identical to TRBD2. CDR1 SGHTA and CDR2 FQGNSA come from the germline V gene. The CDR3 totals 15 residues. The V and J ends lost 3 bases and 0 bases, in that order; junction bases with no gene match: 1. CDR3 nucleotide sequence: TGTGCCAGCAGCTTTAGCGGGGCCTCCTACAATGAGCAGTTCTTC. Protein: CASSFSGASYNEQFF.

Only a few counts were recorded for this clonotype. The DNA for the CDR3 is TGTGCCAGCAGTTCCCCGGGACAGGGGGTCTACAATGAGCAGTTCTTC. As protein: CASSSPGQGVYNEQFF. The chain employs TRBV6-2 or TRBV6-3 and TRBJ2-1; 11 bases fit TRBD1. Germline loops: CDR1 MNHEY, CDR2 SVGEGT. J was trimmed by 3 bases and V by 4 bases; bases with no gene match: 5. The CDR3 length is 16 residues.